The clone carrying this T cell receptor (beta chain) has only a few counts. The TCRbeta library incorporated unique molecular identifiers. Each CDR3 protein is one row after TCRdb ran MiXCR on the PCR reads. The sample holds around 600,000 distinct CDR3 sequences, over 9.5% seen once. This record belongs to a study of T-cell reconstitution after alpha-beta-depleted transplantation in children. Looked up from germline, CDR1 is SEHNR and CDR2 is FQNEAQ (reference sequence). The germline V and J ends were trimmed by 2 bases and 5 bases, with 18 bases remaining between them. This CDR3 has 16 residues. This receptor was obtained from a human donor who donated a stem cell graft to a child with acute myeloid leukemia. The chain uses TRBV7-9 and TRBJ1-1; TRBD1 is a possible D gene (6 bases). The source material was PBMCs from the stem cell graft donor, sampled from the stem cell graft. As DNA, the CDR3 is TGTGCCAGCAGCTTATGGGGGGGAGGGGGAAGGACTGAAGCTTTCTTT. It encodes CASSLWGGGGRTEAFF.